These 26 T cell receptor beta chains were all obtained from the same sample, sequenced in a study of Ad26.COV2.S vaccination and SARS-CoV-2 variants. Described treatment: about 20 received Ad26.COV2.S at low or high dose, single or two shots; several received placebo; per-sample allocation not given. Samples were taken on day 63 after the first vaccine or placebo injection. Repertoires were generated with immunoSEQ multiplex PCR, while TCRdb's copy carries only in-frame clones and drops some. The sample yields roughly 380,000 clones, around 89% seen once. This material consisted of peripheral blood, taken in a trial of Ad26.COV2.S vaccine versus placebo. The receptors here all came from a person aged 18-65 years who received the Ad26.COV2.S COVID-19 vaccine or a placebo.

The chain is built from TRBV7-2 and TRBJ1-2; D unresolved. The V and J ends lost 1 base and 3 bases respectively, with 3 bases between them. From germline, CDR1 is SGHTA and CDR2 FQGNSA. The CDR3 spans 12 residues. In DNA form, the CDR3 reads TGTGCCAGCAGCTTAGGGGACTATGGCTACACCTTC. As protein: CASSLGDYGYTF.

The chain uses TRBV6-5 and TRBJ1-2; maybe TRBD1 (5 bases). CDR1 is MNHEY, CDR2 SVGAGI, per germline. CDR3 length equals 15 residues. Trimming pared 6 bases from V and 3 bases from J, leaving 17 bases between. This CDR3 is CASSPFGGNDYGYTF. Written as DNA, the CDR3 is TGTGCCAGCAGCCCCTTTGGGGGGAATGACTATGGCTACACCTTC.

The chain recombines TRBV7-9 with TRBJ1-5, with 10 nucleotides matching TRBD1. The V gene's germline CDR1 is SEHNR and CDR2 FQNEAQ (reference sequence). V was pared by 2 bases and J by 3 bases, with 10 bases of the junction left unmatched. The CDR3 contains 18 residues. The CDR3 DNA sequence: TGTGCCAGCAGCTTAATCCCCTGGGGGACAGGGGACAATCAGCCCCAGCATTTT. Translation gives CASSLIPWGTGDNQPQHF.

The chain uses TRBV7-2 and TRBJ2-2; D tentatively reads TRBD1 or TRBD2 (5 bases each). Germline V gives CDR1 SGHTA, CDR2 FQGNSA. The CDR3 is 15 residues long. Trimming pared 6 bases from V and 6 bases from J, leaving 17 bases between. CDR3 coding DNA: TGTGCCAGCAGAATCACAAGGGACCCTGCCGGGGAGCTGTTTTTT. It translates to CASRITRDPAGELFF.

The chain recombines TRBV5-1 with TRBJ1-1, with TRBD1 matching over 8 bases. Germline CDR1 reads SGHRS; CDR2 reads YFSETQ. The CDR3 extends over 13 amino acids. Unmatched junction bases numbered 7, after V lost 4 bases and J lost 8 bases. The CDR3 DNA is TGCGCCAGCAGCATATCAGGGGGCCCCGAAGCTTTCTTT. Protein sequence: CASSISGGPEAFF.

The rearrangement uses TRBV7-2 and TRBJ2-7; D uncertain. Trimming took 4 bases from V and 3 from J, leaving 10 bases between them. The CDR3 has 13 amino acids. Germline loops: CDR1 SGHTA, CDR2 FQGNSA. CDR3 DNA: TGTGCCAGCAGCTACCGGAATTACTACGAGCAGTACTTC. Encoded protein: CASSYRNYYEQYF.

This clone came up a few times. The J gene is TRBJ2-3, the V gene TRBV6-4; 10 bases map to TRBD1. CDR1 and CDR2 (germline): MRHNA, SNTAGT. The CDR3 sequence is 15 residues long. V shed 6 bases and J 2 bases; nucleotides not matched to a gene: 5. In nucleotides, the CDR3 is TGTGCCAGCAGCGGGACAGGGGAGGCCACAGATACGCAGTATTTT. This gives the protein CASSGTGEATDTQYF.

The chain carries TRBV25-1 and TRBJ1-6; 7 nucleotides line up with TRBD1. CDR3 length: 13 residues. Losses at the gene ends were 11 bases for V and 8 bases for J; bases not matched to a gene: 9. Germline V gene data show CDR1 as MGHDK and CDR2 as SYGVNS. CDR3 nucleotides: TGTGCCTCCACACAGGGGCCCGATTCACCCCTCCACTTT. Its translation is CASTQGPDSPLHF.

The gene calls are TRBV7-9 and TRBJ1-5; tentatively, D is TRBD1 (6 bases). Deletions cut 4 bases from V and 4 bases from J, with 17 bases between. The CDR3 has 16 amino acids. Per the germline V gene, CDR1 is SEHNR and CDR2 is FQNEAQ (reference sequence). CDR3 coding DNA: TGTGCCAGCAGCTGGTGGAGGGGGGGTCGGAATCAGCCCCAGCATTTT. This encodes CASSWWRGGRNQPQHF.

The chain is built from TRBV19 and TRBJ2-2; no firm D call. Germline CDR1 LNHDA, CDR2 SQIVND (reference sequence). Trimming cost V 6 bases and J 6 bases, with 14 bases left between them. The CDR3 runs 14 residues. The CDR3 protein is CASSPIGPPGELFF. CDR3 DNA: TGTGCCAGTAGCCCCATAGGTCCTCCCGGGGAGCTGTTTTTT.

Comment on this clone: Distinct nucleotide sequences in the sample also encode this CDR3. This chain joins TRBV7-9 and TRBJ1-6, with 10 bases that match TRBD1. CDR1 is SEHNR and CDR2 is FQNEAQ in the germline V gene (reference sequence). With V trimmed by 5 bases and J by 7 bases, 2 bases remained unmatched. The CDR3 runs 14 residues. CDR3 nucleotide sequence: TGTGCCAGCAGCCCGGGACAGGGGAATTCACCCCTCCACTTT. This gives the protein CASSPGQGNSPLHF.

For this clone: The junction shows a germline mismatch at one end, possibly a read error. The V call is TRBV7-4, the J call TRBJ1-2; no reliable D call. The germline gives CDR1 SGHVT, CDR2 SQSDAQ. The CDR3 is made up of 8 amino acids. DNA for the CDR3: TGCCTCCCCGGCGGGTACACCTTC. Protein product: CLPGGYTF.

This clone has just a few counts. This chain links TRBV14 with TRBJ1-6, with a possible D match to TRBD1 (6 bases). V was shortened by 0 bases and J by 8 bases, with 14 bases between the two germline ends. The length of the CDR3 is 16 residues. Germline CDR1 reads SGHDN; CDR2 reads FVKESK. DNA for the CDR3: TGTGCCAGCAGCCAAGAGGTTGGGGGCAGCTATTCACCCCTCCACTTT. Its translation: CASSQEVGGSYSPLHF.

The J gene is TRBJ1-3, the V gene TRBV2; TRBD1 matches 8 bases. V lost 4 bases and J lost 4; bases outside the gene matches: 3. The CDR3 totals 14 residues. The germline V gene has CDR1 SNHLY and CDR2 FYNNEI. The CDR3 loop is CASSGDRKGNTIYF. The CDR3 nucleotides read TGTGCCAGCAGTGGGGACAGGAAGGGAAACACCATATATTTT.

J is TRBJ2-5 and V is TRBV7-9; 13 bases are shared with TRBD2. CDR1 is SEHNR, CDR2 FQNEAQ, per germline (reference sequence). The CDR3 loop spans 19 amino acids. The junction had 12 bases not matched to a gene; V was cut back by 1 base and J by 4 bases. As DNA, the CDR3 is TGTGCCAGCAGCTTAGGCCCCGGGACTAGCGGGACAAAAGGAGAGACCCAGTACTTC. This encodes CASSLGPGTSGTKGETQYF.

V gene TRBV21-1 combines with J gene TRBJ1-5; the table's D call of TRBD1 was not tested on the DNA. TRBV21-1 represents a pseudogene. This CDR3 has 21 amino acids. This CDR3 reads CASSPPPGESMTDTHNQPQHF. The CDR3, as DNA: TGTGCCAGCAGCCCCCCCCCGGGTGAATCGATGACGGACACCCACAATCAGCCCCAGCATTTT.

The V call is TRBV6-5, the J call TRBJ1-2; D gene uncertain. The CDR3 covers 13 residues. Trimming removed 5 bases at V and 5 bases at J, with 12 bases between. Germline V gene sequence: CDR1 MNHEY, CDR2 SVGAGI. The CDR3 region is CASSLSPRYGYTF. CDR3 in DNA: TGTGCCAGCAGTCTTTCCCCACGGTATGGCTACACCTTC.

The V and J genes are TRBV5-5 and TRBJ2-1, with D maybe TRBD2 (7 bases). Trimming took off 8 bases at V and 2 bases at J, with 20 bases between the two ends. CDR3 length: 16 amino acids. From germline, CDR1 is SGHKS and CDR2 YYEKEE (reference sequence). CDR3 sequence reads: CASTGTGGATYNEQFF. In DNA form, the CDR3 reads TGTGCCAGTACTGGGACTGGGGGGGCTACCTACAATGAGCAGTTCTTC.

The rearrangement links TRBV7-9 to TRBJ2-1; no definite D call. This CDR3 region has 18 residues. Germline assignment: CDR1 SEHNR and CDR2 FQNEAQ (reference sequence). The V end lost 0 bases, the J end lost 5 bases, and 20 bases lay between the germline ends. In DNA form, the CDR3 reads TGTGCCAGCAGCTTAGCGCGTCGGCTATTCCGATCGGACAATGAGCAGTTCTTC. It codes for CASSLARRLFRSDNEQFF.

The rearrangement uses TRBV7-7 and TRBJ1-1; D may be TRBD1 (5 bases). V gave up 6 bases and J gave up 7 bases, with 27 bases separating them. Germline CDR1 SSHAT, CDR2 FNYEAQ (reference sequence). CDR3 size: 17 residues. This chain's CDR3 is CASSLRDFDGCPCEAFF. The CDR3 nucleotides are TGTGCCAGCAGTTTAAGGGACTTTGACGGTTGTCCCTGTGAAGCTTTCTTT.

This chain links TRBV25-1 with TRBJ1-6; possibly TRBD1 for D (6 bases). The CDR3 has 15 residues. CDR1 is MGHDK, CDR2 SYGVNS, per germline. V lost 3 bases to trimming and J lost 7 bases, with 13 bases between them. In nucleotides, the CDR3 is TGTGCCAGCAGTGAGCCTGGGGGCAGGAATTCACCCCTCCACTTT. Translation gives CASSEPGGRNSPLHF.

The chain couples TRBV5-1 to TRBJ1-6, with 10 bases lining up with TRBD1. This CDR3 region has 14 residues. The germline CDR1 and CDR2 sequences are SGHRS and YFSETQ. J was trimmed by 13 bases and V by 4 bases; bases with no gene match: 8. The CDR3 DNA is TGCGCCAGCAGCCTCGACAGGGGGCCAGCGCCCCTCCACTTT. Its translation: CASSLDRGPAPLHF.

Here the CDR3 reads CASSPQGGAGTEAFF. The CDR3 DNA reads as TGCGCCAGCAGCCCGCAGGGGGGGGCGGGCACTGAAGCTTTCTTT. This chain links TRBV4-3 with TRBJ1-1, with 7 bases fitting TRBD1. Germline assignment: CDR1 LGHNA and CDR2 YSLEER. CDR3 size: 15 residues. V lost 4 bases and J lost 4; bases outside the gene matches: 9.

The genes are TRBV28 and TRBJ2-3; 10 nucleotides line up with TRBD2. The J segment lost 0 bases and the V segment lost 6 bases, leaving 0 bases of the junction unmatched. Germline V gene data show CDR1 as MDHEN and CDR2 as SYDVKM. The CDR3 totals 14 residues. CDR3 protein: CASRLAGSTDTQYF. CDR3 nucleotides: TGTGCCAGCAGACTAGCGGGGAGCACAGATACGCAGTATTTT.

In this sample, this clone turned up a few times. The chain recombines TRBV5-1 with TRBJ2-3; D possibly corresponds to TRBD2 (6 bases). The V end was cut by 4 bases, the J end by 8 bases, with 14 bases between. Germline values: CDR1 SGHRS, CDR2 YFSETQ. The CDR3 covers 13 residues. CDR3 in DNA: TGCGCCAGCAGCACAAATTTAGCGGTTACGCAGTATTTT. Amino acids: CASSTNLAVTQYF. The full variable domain, rest sourced from reference TRBV5-1 and TRBJ2-3, is KAGVTQTPRYLIKTRGQQVTLSCSPISGHRSVSWYQQTPGQGLQFLFEYFSETQRNKGNFPGRFSGRQFSNSRSEMNVSTLELGDSALYLCASSTNLAVTQYFGPGTRLTVL.

The chain joins TRBV4-1 to TRBJ1-6, with D possibly TRBD1 on 6 matching bases. The length of the CDR3 is 14 residues. V lost 2 bases to trimming and J lost 10 bases, with 12 bases between them. Germline CDR1 is MGHRA and CDR2 is YSYEKL. The CDR3 DNA reads as TGCGCCAGCAGCCAACAGGGGTCAGGCTCACCCCTCCACTTT. This sequence encodes CASSQQGSGSPLHF.